This TCR beta chain was sequenced in a study of blood T cell repertoires in COVID-19. The CDR3 runs to 15 residues. Germline-derived CDR1 and CDR2 are MNHEY and SMNVEV (reference sequence). V shed 2 bases and J shed 4 bases, with 12 bases lying between them. In the original analysis: Estimation of nucleated cell counts relied on the amplification of reference gene primers. Clones were read by immunoSEQ multiplex PCR, and TCRdb kept only the in-frame ones, dropping some. V, J and clone size were drawn from that table, and D and trimming were deduced from the DNA. Of more than 95,000 clones listed, about 80% are singletons.

Sample: peripheral blood. The genes are TRBV27 and TRBJ2-1; perhaps TRBD1 as D (5 bases). The clonotype originates from a man aged 60-69 years with acute or convalescent COVID-19. The CDR3 here is CASSLVWGLYNEQFF. In nucleotides, the CDR3 is TGTGCCAGCAGTTTAGTCTGGGGCCTTTACAATGAGCAGTTCTTC.